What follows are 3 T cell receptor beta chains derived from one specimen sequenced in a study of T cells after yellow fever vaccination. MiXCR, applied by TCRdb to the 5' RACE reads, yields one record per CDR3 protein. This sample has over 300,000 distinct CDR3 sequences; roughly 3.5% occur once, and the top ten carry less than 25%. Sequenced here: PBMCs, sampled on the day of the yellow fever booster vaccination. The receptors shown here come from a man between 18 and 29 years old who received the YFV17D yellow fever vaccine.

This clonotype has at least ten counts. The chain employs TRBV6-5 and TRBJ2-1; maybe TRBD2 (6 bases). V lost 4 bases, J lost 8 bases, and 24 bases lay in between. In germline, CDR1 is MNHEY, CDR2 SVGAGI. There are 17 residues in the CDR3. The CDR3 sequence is CASSSELAGWERHEQFF. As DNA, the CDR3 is TGTGCCAGCAGTTCCGAACTCGCGGGGTGGGAGAGGCATGAGCAGTTCTTC.

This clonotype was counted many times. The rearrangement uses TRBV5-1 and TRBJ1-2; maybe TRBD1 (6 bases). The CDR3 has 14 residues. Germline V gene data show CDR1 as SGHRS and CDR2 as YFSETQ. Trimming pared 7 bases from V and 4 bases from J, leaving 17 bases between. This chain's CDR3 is CASASGGLAYGYTF. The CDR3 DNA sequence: TGCGCCAGCGCGTCGGGGGGGCTCGCCTATGGCTACACCTTC.

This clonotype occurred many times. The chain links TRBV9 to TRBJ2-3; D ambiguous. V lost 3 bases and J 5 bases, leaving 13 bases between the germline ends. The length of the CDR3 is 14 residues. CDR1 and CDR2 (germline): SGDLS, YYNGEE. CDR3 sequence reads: CASSEPRSGDTQYF. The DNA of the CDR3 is TGTGCCAGCAGCGAACCCCGGTCGGGAGATACGCAGTATTTT.